The clone carrying this T cell receptor beta chain has a handful of counts. What it binds is unknown. This entry belongs to a study of CD8 T cells in ankylosing spondylitis. TCR beta libraries were made by quantitative 5'-RACE with molecular barcodes. TCRdb fed the 5' RACE reads into MiXCR, producing one record per CDR3 protein. The sample holds about 220,000 distinct CDR3 sequences, approximately 7.3% seen once. This CDR3 has 11 residues. The V and J ends lost 3 bases and 3 bases respectively, with 6 bases between them. Germline V gene lookup returns CDR1 DFQATT and CDR2 SNEGSKA (reference sequence). Whole-study findings and limits: Disease-associated clones were reportedly significantly overrepresented in matched ankylosing spondylitis synovial fluid. Typical of ankylosing spondylitis blood, it appeared, was a TCR beta motif of eight highly homologous variants. Peripheral blood held disease-linked clones only at relatively low frequency, and these were CD8+. Certain motif variants had earlier been reported in reactive arthritis synovial fluid and blood.

This TCR came from a male donor with ankylosing spondylitis. The sample was blood, either unsorted or a sorted T cell fraction (not recorded which). The chain links TRBV20-1 to TRBJ2-7; D not certain. Here the CDR3 reads CSASVLYEQYF. The CDR3 DNA is TGCAGTGCTAGCGTACTCTACGAGCAGTACTTC.